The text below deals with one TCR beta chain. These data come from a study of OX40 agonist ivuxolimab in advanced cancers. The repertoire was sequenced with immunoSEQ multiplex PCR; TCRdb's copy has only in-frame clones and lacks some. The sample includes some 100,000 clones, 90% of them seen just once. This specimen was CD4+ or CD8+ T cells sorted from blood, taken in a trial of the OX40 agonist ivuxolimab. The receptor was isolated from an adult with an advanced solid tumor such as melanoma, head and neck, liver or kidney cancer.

The DNA of the CDR3 is TGTGCCAGCGCTCCAGGGTACGGGGACTATGGCTACACCTTC. Its protein product is CASAPGYGDYGYTF. The chain combines TRBV14 with TRBJ1-2, with D possibly being TRBD1 (5 bases). Germline V gene lookup returns CDR1 SGHDN and CDR2 FVKESK. The CDR3 has 14 residues. Deletions cut 8 bases from V and 3 bases from J, with 16 bases between.